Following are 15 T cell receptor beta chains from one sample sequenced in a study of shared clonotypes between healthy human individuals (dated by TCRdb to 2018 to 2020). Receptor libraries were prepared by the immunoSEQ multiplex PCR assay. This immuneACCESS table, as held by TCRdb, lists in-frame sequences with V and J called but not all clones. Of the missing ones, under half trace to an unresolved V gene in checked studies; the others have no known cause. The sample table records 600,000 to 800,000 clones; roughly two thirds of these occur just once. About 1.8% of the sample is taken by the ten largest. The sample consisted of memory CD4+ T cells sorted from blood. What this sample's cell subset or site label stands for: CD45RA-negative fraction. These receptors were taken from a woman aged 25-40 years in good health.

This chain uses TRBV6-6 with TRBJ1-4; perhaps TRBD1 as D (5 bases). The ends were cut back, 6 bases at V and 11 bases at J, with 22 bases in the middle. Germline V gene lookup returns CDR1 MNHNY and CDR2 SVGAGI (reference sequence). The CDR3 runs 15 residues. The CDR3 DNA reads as TGTGCCAGCAGCCCCCAGGAGGGGTCTCTGGCGAAACTGTTTTTT. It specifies CASSPQEGSLAKLFF.

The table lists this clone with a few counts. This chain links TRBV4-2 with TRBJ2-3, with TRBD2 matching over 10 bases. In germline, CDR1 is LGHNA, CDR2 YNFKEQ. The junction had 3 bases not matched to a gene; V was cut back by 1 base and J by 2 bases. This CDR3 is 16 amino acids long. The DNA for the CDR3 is TGTGCCAGCAGCCAAGTGGGGACTAGCGTCACAGATACGCAGTATTTT. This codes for CASSQVGTSVTDTQYF.

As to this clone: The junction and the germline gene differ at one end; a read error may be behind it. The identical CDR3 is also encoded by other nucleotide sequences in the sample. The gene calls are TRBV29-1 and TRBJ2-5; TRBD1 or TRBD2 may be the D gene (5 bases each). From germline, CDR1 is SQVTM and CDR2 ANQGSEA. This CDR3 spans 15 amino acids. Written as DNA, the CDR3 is TGCAGCGTTGAAGATCTTCAGGGTATGGGGGAGACTCAGTACTTC. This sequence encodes CSVEDLQGMGETQYF.

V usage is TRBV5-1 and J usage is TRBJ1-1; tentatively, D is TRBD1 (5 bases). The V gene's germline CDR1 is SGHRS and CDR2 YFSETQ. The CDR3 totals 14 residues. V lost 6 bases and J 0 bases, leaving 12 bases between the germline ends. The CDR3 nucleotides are TGCGCCAGCACGCAGGGACCATTGAACACTGAAGCTTTCTTT. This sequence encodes CASTQGPLNTEAFF.

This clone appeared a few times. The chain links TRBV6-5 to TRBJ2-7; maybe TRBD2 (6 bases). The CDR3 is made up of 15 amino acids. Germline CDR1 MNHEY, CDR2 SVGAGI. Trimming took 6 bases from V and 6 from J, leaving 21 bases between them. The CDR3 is CASSQKLGGIGEQYF. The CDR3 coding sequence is TGTGCCAGCAGCCAAAAACTGGGGGGAATCGGCGAGCAGTACTTC.

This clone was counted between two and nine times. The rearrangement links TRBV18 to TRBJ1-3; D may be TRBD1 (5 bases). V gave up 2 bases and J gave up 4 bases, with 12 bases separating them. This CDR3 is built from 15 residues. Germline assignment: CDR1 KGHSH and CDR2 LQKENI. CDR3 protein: CASSPTGVRGNTIYF. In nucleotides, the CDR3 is TGTGCCAGCTCACCAACAGGCGTGCGAGGAAACACCATATATTTT.

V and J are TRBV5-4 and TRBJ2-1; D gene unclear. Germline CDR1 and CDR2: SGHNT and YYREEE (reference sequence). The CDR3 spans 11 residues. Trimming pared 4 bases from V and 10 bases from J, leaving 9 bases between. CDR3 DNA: TGTGCCAGCAGCAACACTCACGAGCAGTTCTTC. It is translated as CASSNTHEQFF.

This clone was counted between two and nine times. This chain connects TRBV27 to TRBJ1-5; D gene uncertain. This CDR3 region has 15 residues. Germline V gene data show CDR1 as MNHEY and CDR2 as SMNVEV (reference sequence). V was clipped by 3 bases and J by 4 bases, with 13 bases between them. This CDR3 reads CASSFTRGENQPQHF. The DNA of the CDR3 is TGTGCCAGCAGTTTCACACGGGGTGAAAATCAGCCCCAGCATTTT.

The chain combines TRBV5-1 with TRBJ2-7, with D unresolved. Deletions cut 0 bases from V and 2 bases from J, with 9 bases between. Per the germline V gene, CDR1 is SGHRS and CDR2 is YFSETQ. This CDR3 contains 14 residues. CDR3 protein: CASSLEVTTYEQYF. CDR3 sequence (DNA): TGCGCCAGCAGCTTGGAGGTCACCACCTACGAGCAGTACTTC.

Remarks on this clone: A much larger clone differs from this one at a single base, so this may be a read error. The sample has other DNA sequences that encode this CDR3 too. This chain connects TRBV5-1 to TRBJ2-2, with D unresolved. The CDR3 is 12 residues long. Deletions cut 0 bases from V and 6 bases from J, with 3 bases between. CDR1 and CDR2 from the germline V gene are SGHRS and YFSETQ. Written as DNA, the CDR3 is TGCGCCAGCAGCTTGGGGTCCGGGGAGCTGTTTTTT. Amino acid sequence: CASSLGSGELFF.

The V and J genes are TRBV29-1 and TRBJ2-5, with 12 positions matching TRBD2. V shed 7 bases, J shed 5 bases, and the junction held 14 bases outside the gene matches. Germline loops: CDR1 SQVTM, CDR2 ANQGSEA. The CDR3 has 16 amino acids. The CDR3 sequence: CSATSSGRASGETQYF. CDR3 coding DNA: TGCAGCGCGACCTCTAGCGGGAGGGCCTCGGGGGAGACCCAGTACTTC.

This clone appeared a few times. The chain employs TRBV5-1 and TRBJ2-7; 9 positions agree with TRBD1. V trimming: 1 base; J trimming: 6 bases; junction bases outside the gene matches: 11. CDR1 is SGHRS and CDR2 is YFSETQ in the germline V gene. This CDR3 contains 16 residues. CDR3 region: CASSLSLQGAGREQYF. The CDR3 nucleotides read TGCGCCAGCAGCTTGAGTCTACAGGGGGCCGGTCGCGAGCAGTACTTC. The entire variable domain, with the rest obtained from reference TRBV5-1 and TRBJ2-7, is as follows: KAGVTQTPRYLIKTRGQQVTLSCSPISGHRSVSWYQQTPGQGLQFLFEYFSETQRNKGNFPGRFSGRQFSNSRSEMNVSTLELGDSALYLCASSLSLQGAGREQYFGPGTRLTVT.

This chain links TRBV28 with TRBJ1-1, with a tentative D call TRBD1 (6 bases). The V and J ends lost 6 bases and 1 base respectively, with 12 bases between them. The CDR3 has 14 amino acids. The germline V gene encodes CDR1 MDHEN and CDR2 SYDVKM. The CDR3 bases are TGTGCCAGCAGGTCCGGGACACCGAACACTGAAGCTTTCTTT. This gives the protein CASRSGTPNTEAFF.

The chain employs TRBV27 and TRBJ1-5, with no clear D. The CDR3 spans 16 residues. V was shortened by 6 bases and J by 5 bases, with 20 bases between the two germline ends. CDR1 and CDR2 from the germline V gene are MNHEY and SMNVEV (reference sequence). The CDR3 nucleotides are TGTGCCAGCAGCAAAACTAAGACCACCCGCCATCAGCCCCAGCATTTT. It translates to CASSKTKTTRHQPQHF.

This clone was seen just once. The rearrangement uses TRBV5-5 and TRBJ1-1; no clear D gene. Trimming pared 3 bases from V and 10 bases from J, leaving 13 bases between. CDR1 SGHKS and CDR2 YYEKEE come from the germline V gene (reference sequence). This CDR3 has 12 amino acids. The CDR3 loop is CASSSGVLRAFF. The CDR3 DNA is TGTGCCAGCAGCTCCGGGGTTCTGCGAGCTTTCTTT.